The clone carrying this TCR beta chain was found many times. Its antigen is unknown. The CDR3 runs 15 residues. V was clipped by 5 bases and J by 7 bases, with 17 bases between them. These data belong to a study of identical twins. MiXCR was run by TCRdb on the 5' RACE reads, yielding one entry per CDR3 protein. The profile shows approximately 700,000 distinct CDR3 sequences, roughly 18% of them singletons. Healthy Caucasians provided all donations. Study-wide results and limits: It was possible that invariant MAIT and iNKT cells partly confounded the zero-insertion analyses.

This same sample was also taken into another study, of T cells expressing NK-cell markers. As that study records: Out of eight donors sequenced, seven tested HCMV-seropositive and the remaining one seronegative. Where several donors were concerned, these clonotypes also led the CD3+CD56-NKG2C+ fraction.

The clonotype originates from a woman aged 18-35 years in good health. The rearrangement uses TRBV12-3 or TRBV12-4 and TRBJ1-4; maybe TRBD1 (5 bases). Sequenced: PBMCs. CDR3 in DNA: TGTGCCAGCAGTCAGGGAGGCCAGGGTGGTGAAAAACTGTTTTTT. This codes for CASSQGGQGGEKLFF.